Here is one TCR beta chain with its context. There are a few counts of this clone. Its antigen remains unidentified. The sample holds no much larger clone one base away, and base qualities are not on file. The sample belongs to a study of beta chain features in type 1 diabetes (dated by TCRdb to 2016 to 2019). Regarding the research as a whole: Mean age, gender distribution, total cell number and subset yield were not different between patients and healthy donors. A total of under 120,000,000 sorted cells were examined across all samples, and RNA yield correlated strongly with the number of cells per subset. The study compared the TCRB repertoires of sorted circulating CD4+ T cell subsets in recently diagnosed type 1 diabetes patients with those in matched healthy donors. Regulatory and stem cell-like memory subsets were isolated from only 8 patients and about 8 healthy donors, whereas naive and central memory subsets came from all 30 or so donors. Study-level results and caveats: Naive, central memory and regulatory TCRB repertoires appeared to be more similar among patients than among healthy donors. In all four CD4+ subsets, TCRB CDR3 length was moderately but significantly shorter in type 1 diabetes patients. Because cDNA rather than genomic DNA was sequenced, highly expressing activated cells could have been over-represented, although no difference in activation and CD3 levels was found between groups. Shorter templates might be favored by PCR, yet because patient and control samples were amplified and corrected together, any such skew would affect both groups equally. Fewer insertions and more nucleotide deletions at VDJ recombination sites were observed in patients with type 1 diabetes, implying thymic rearrangement abnormalities. Because small numbers of individuals were included in the HLA sub-analyses, any influence of HLA type on TCRB rearrangement was left unresolved.

The CDR1 and CDR2 encoded by the germline V gene are SNHLY and FYNNEI. Trimming costs V 3 bases and J 7 bases, and their ends lie 9 bases apart. The cysteine opens and the phenylalanine closes a CDR3 of 12 amino acids. Of the read, only the CDR3 DNA is kept; its 36 bases are in frame from base 1. Each donor gave one peripheral blood draw, roughly 120 mL on average, collected into heparinised tubes. A BD FACSAria II was used to sort naive, central memory, regulatory and stem cell-like memory CD4+ T cells with a panel that included CD45RO, CCR7, CD25, CD127, CD95 and CD27. All sorted populations exceeded 98% purity. PBMCs were isolated right away by Lymphoprep density gradient centrifugation and were stained directly, without culture. So that batch effects would be minimized, each experiment stained and sorted samples in pairs, pairing one healthy donor with one patient. The entire isolated RNA was reverse transcribed using the High Capacity cDNA Reverse Transcription Kit, and thus expressed TCRB transcripts were sequenced. Naive, central memory and regulatory T cell samples underwent deep immunoSEQ sequencing, averaging about 3.57 million total reads per sample. Sorted cells were lysed in RLT buffer, and RNA was extracted using DNase-treated RNeasy Micro or Mini kits according to cell number. Each cell subset was processed separately to prevent cross-contamination, with patient and healthy donor samples processed together. The immunoSEQ multiplex PCR was used to amplify TCRB sequences from cDNA, generating 87-bp fragments that spanned the CDR3 region. Amplicons were sequenced on the Illumina HiSeq platform. Concerning the study's data processing: PCR bias was corrected computationally using synthetic template baselines, and reads within Hamming distance 2 were collapsed, with unmergeable singletons discarded. By aligning reads against IMGT, V, D and J genes, CDR3 length, and insertions or deletions at six rearrangement sites were assigned. Within each subset, clonotype counts were normalized to sorted cell number, and only after that were true diversity and Gini coefficients computed with the tcR R package. The overlap coefficient, calculated on TCRB nucleotide sequences, was used to measure repertoire sharing. TCRdb stores this immuneACCESS table with in-frame sequences only. Part of the clones is absent; in the studies checked, under half of the shortfall reflects unresolved V genes, and no reason is known for the rest. The V and J calls and the clone size are those of that table, but D and trimming were determined from the DNA. Recorded for this sample are just over 150,000 clones; 11% of them occurred a single time. The ten largest clones add up to approximately 2% of the sample.

The V and J segments used are TRBV2 and TRBJ1-2, with an unclear D gene assignment. This clonotype was obtained from a man aged 18 to 30 in good health. Material: central memory CD4+ T cells from blood. DNA sequence: TGTGCCAGCAGTGAGATTCAAACTGGCTACACCTTC. Translated, it reads CASSEIQTGYTF. Reference TRBV2 and TRBJ1-2 proteins supply the regions before and after the CDR3; the full variable domain is: EPEVTQTPSHQVTQMGQEVILRCVPISNHLYFYWYRQILGQKVEFLVSFYNNEISEKSEIFDDQFSVERPDGSNFTLKIRSTKLEDSAMYFCASSEIQTGYTFGSGTRLTVV.